This T cell receptor (beta chain) was sequenced for a study of blood T cell repertoires in COVID-19 (dated by TCRdb to between 2020 and 2021). With respect to the entire study: Samples covering the acute and convalescent phases of COVID-19 were provided by collaborators in the United States, Italy and Spain. The prospective study material was composed of cDNA or gDNA derived from T cells, B-cell-depleted T cells, or PBMCs. Deeply sampled blood TCRbeta repertoires from subjects exposed to, actively infected with, or recovered from COVID-19 were included in the dataset. A freely available public database, intended as a resource for researchers studying the immune response to SARS-CoV-2, is where the repertoires were released. Samples came from the ongoing ImmuneRACE study (first 160 participants) plus 1,254 subjects from 6 global collaborators. Sample metadata almost always included a de-identified subject ID, COVID-19 status, age in years and sex. HLA class I and class II types, where available, came from metadata supplied by the sample provider rather than from assay-based typing.

TCRbeta CDR3 regions were amplified from genomic DNA using the immunoSEQ Assay, a bias-controlled multiplex PCR. Per the source publication's procedure: Nucleated cell counts per sample were estimated from amplification of reference gene primers within the assay. To quantify the absolute abundance of each unique TCRbeta CDR3 rearrangement, sequence reads were collapsed and filtered. For each sample, productive Simpson clonality was calculated as the square root of Simpson's diversity index across productive rearrangements. Drawn from immuneACCESS, this table holds only the in-frame rearrangements with V and J called that TCRdb kept. Clones are partly lost; checked studies trace under half to an unresolved V gene and leave the rest unexplained. V, J and clone size were drawn from that table, and D and trimming were deduced from the DNA. Recorded for this sample are 9,500 to 11,000 clones; 84% of them occurred a single time. The top ten clones comprise roughly 30% of the sample.

Collaborating institutions collected whole blood in K2EDTA tubes following their own protocols. Collaborator samples were shipped for TCRbeta analysis as frozen whole blood, isolated PBMCs, or DNA extracted from either sample type. What the work shows at the level of the full study, not this receptor alone: The amount of clinical and demographic metadata varied by source and participant and was provided uncurated.

Concerning this clone itself: Its antigen is still unknown. Base-call qualities are not available, and no considerably larger clone is one nucleotide away.

This receptor was obtained from a man aged 50 to 59 with active COVID-19. The material sequenced was peripheral blood.

The CDR3 protein is CASSLPQGGYGYTF. DNA sequence: TGTGCCAGCAGTCTACCACAGGGGGGATATGGCTACACCTTC. The receptor chain draws on TRBV6-6 and TRBJ1-2, with 8 bases aligning to TRBD1. The CDR3 has 14 amino acids, counting the end cysteine and phenylalanine. Of the read, only the CDR3 DNA is kept; its 42 bases are in frame from base 1. From a lookup of the germline V gene (reference sequence), CDR1 and CDR2 are MNHNY and SVGAGI. From V the trimming removes 5 bases and from J it removes 5 bases, while the gene matches leave 7 bases of the junction unaccounted for.